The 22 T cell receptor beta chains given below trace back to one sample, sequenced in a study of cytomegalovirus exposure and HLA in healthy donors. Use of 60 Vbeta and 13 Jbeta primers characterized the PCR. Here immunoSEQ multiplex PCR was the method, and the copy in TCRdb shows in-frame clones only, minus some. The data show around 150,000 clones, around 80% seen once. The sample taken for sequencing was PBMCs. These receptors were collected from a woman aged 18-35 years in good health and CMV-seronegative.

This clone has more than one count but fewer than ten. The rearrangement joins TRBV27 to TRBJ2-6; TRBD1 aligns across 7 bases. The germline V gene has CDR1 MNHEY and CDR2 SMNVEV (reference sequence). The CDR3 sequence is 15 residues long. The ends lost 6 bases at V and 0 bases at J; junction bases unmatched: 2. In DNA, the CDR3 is TGTGCCAGCAGGGGACAGCTCTCTGGGGCCAACGTCCTGACTTTC. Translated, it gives CASRGQLSGANVLTF.

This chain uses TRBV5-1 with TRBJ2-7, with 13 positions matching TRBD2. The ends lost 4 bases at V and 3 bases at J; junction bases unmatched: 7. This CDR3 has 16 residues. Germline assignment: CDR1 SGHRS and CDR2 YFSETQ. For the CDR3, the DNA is TGCGCCAGCAGCACAGGGACTAGCGGGGCGATCTACGAGCAGTACTTC. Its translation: CASSTGTSGAIYEQYF.

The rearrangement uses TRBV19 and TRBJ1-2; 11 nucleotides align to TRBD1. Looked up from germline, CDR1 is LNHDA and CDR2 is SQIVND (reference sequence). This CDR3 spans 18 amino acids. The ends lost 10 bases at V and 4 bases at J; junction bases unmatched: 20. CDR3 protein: CATRSNRGQGASAYGYTF. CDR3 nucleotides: TGTGCCACTCGCTCAAATAGAGGACAGGGGGCGTCGGCCTATGGCTACACCTTC.

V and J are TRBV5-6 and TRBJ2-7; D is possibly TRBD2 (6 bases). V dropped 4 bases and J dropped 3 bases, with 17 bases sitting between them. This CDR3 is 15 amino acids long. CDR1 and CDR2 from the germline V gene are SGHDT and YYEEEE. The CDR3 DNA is TGTGCCAGCAGCGCCCAGGGCGGAGGGAGCTACGAGCAGTACTTC. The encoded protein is CASSAQGGGSYEQYF. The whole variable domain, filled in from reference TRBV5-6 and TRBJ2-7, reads DAGVTQSPTHLIKTRGQQVTLRCSPKSGHDTVSWYQQALGQGPQFIFQYYEEEERQRGNFPDRFSGHQFPNYSSELNVNALLLGDSALYLCASSAQGGGSYEQYFGPGTRLTVT.

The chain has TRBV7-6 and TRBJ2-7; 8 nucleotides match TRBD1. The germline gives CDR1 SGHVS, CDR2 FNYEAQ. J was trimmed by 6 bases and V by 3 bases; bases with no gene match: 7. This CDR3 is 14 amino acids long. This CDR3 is CASSFPGQAVEQYF. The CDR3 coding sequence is TGTGCCAGCAGCTTCCCGGGACAGGCCGTCGAGCAGTACTTC.

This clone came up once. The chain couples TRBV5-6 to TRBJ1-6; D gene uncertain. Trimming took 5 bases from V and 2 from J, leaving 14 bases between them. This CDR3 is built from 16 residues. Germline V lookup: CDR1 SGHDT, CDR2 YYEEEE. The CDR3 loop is CASSLLTGTYNSPLHF. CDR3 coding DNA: TGTGCCAGCAGTTTATTAACCGGGACCTATAATTCACCCCTCCACTTT.

The chain's CDR3 is CASSPGGGQGVYEQYF. The CDR3 nucleotides are TGTGCCAGCAGCCCAGGTGGGGGACAGGGGGTGTACGAGCAGTACTTC. V is TRBV5-5 and J is TRBJ2-7, with TRBD1 matching over 11 bases. The CDR3 sequence is 16 residues long. Looked up from germline, CDR1 is SGHKS and CDR2 is YYEKEE (reference sequence). Trimming took 4 bases from V and 4 from J; bases not matched to a gene: 10.

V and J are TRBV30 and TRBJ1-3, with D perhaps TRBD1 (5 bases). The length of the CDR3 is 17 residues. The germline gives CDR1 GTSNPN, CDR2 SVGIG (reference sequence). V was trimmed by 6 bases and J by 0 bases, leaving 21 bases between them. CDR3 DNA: TGTGCCTGCCCGACGGGAGTAGGGGACCACTCTGGAAACACCATATATTTT. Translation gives CACPTGVGDHSGNTIYF.

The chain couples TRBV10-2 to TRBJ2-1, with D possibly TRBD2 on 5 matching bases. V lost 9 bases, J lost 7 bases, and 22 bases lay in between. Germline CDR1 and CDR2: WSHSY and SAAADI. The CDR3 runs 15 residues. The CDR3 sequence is CASVYGVKRGNEQFF. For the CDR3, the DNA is TGCGCCAGTGTCTATGGGGTAAAACGAGGGAATGAGCAGTTCTTC.

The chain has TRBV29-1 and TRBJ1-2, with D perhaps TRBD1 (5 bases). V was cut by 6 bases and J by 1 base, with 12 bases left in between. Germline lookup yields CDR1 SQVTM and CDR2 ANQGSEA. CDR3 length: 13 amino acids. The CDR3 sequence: CSVVFRVNYGYTF. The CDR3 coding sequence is TGCAGCGTGGTCTTCAGGGTTAACTATGGCTACACCTTC.

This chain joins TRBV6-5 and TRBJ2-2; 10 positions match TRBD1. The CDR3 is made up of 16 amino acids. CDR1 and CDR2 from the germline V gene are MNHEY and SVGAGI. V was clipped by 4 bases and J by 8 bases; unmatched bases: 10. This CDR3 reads CASSFRRDRGTGELFF. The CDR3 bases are TGTGCCAGCAGTTTCCGCCGGGACAGGGGTACGGGGGAGCTGTTTTTT.

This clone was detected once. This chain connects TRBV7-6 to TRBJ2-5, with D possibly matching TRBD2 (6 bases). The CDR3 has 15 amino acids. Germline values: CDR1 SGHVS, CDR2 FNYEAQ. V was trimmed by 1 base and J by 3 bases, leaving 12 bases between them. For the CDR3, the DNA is TGTGCCAGCAGCTTAGTGGGACTGGATAAAGAGACCCAGTACTTC. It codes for CASSLVGLDKETQYF.

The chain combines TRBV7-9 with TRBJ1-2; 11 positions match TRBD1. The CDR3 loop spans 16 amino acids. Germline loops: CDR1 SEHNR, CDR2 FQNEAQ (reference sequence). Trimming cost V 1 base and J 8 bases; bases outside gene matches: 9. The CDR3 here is CASSLVPGGTGGGYTF. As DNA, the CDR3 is TGTGCCAGCAGCTTAGTGCCCGGCGGGACAGGGGGAGGCTACACCTTC.

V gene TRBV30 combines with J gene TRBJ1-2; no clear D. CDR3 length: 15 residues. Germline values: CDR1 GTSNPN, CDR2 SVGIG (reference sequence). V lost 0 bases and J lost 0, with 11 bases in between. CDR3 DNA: TGTGCCTGGAGTGTACCGAGGAACGCTAACTATGGCTACACCTTC. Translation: CAWSVPRNANYGYTF.

CDR3 bases: TGTGCCAGCAGACCCGTCGGGAAAAATAATTCACCCCTCCACTTT. Amino acid sequence: CASRPVGKNNSPLHF. The rearrangement links TRBV6-5 to TRBJ1-6; D is unresolved. This CDR3 region has 15 residues. V was pared by 6 bases and J by 5 bases, with 14 bases between. Per the germline V gene, CDR1 is MNHEY and CDR2 is SVGAGI.

The CDR3 is CASTRTTSGGTDTQYF. Written as DNA, the CDR3 is TGCGCCAGCACTAGGACTACTAGCGGGGGAACAGATACGCAGTATTTT. The chain is built from TRBV10-2 and TRBJ2-3, with 11 nucleotides matching TRBD2. The CDR3 consists of 16 residues. Per the germline V gene, CDR1 is WSHSY and CDR2 is SAAADI. V shed 7 bases and J 3 bases; nucleotides not matched to a gene: 9.

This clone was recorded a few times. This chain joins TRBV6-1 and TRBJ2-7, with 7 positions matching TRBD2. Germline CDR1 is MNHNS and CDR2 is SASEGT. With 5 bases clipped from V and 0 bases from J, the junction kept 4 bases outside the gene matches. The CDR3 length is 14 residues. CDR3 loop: CASSTRDYSYEQYF. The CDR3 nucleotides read TGTGCCAGCAGTACCCGGGACTACTCCTACGAGCAGTACTTC.

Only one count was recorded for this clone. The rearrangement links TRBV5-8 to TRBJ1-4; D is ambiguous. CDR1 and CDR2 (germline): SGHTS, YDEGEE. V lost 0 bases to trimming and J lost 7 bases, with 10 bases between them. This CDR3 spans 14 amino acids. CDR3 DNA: TGTGCCAGCAGCTTGGGGGGTGCGGGTGAAAAACTGTTTTTT. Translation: CASSLGGAGEKLFF.

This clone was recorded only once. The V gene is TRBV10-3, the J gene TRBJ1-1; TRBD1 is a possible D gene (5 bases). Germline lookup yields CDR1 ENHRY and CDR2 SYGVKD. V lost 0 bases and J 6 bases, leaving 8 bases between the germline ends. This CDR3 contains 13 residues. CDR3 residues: CAISESSGPEAFF. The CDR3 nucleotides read TGTGCCATCAGTGAGTCGTCAGGGCCTGAAGCTTTCTTT.

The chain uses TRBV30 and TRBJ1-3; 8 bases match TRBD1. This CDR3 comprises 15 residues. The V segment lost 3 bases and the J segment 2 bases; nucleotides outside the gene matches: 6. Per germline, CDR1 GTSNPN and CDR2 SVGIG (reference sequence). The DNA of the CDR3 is TGTGCCTGGAGCCAAAGGACAGGGACTGGAAACACCATATATTTT. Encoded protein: CAWSQRTGTGNTIYF.

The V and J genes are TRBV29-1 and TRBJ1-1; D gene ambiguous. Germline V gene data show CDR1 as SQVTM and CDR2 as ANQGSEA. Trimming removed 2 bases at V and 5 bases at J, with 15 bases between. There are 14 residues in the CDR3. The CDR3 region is CSVERHVGGTEAFF. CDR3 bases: TGCAGCGTTGAACGGCACGTGGGAGGAACTGAAGCTTTCTTT.

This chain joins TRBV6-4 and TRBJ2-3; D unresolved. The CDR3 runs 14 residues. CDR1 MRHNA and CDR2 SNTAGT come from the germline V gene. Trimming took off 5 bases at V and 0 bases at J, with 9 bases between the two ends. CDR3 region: CASSQRISTDTQYF. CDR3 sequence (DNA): TGTGCCAGCAGTCAGAGGATAAGCACAGATACGCAGTATTTT.